One and the same sample provided the 18 T cell receptor beta chains below, sequenced in a study of CD8 T cells in Susac syndrome. Roughly 0.45 to 1 ug RNA was reverse transcribed with random hexamers. TCRdb passed the immunoSEQ multiplex PCR reads through MiXCR, listing each CDR3 protein once. The sample lists 180,000 or so distinct CDR3 sequences, about 93% seen once, with 0.13% to 0.15% in the top ten. Specimen: CD4+ T cells from PBMCs. These receptors originate from a human donor in good health.

The V call is TRBV20-1, the J call TRBJ2-4; 8 positions agree with TRBD1. The CDR3 has 13 residues. V dropped 3 bases and J dropped 7; count of bases not matched to a gene: 5. Germline V gene sequence: CDR1 DFQATT, CDR2 SNEGSKA (reference sequence). CDR3: CSASQGAGNIQYF. DNA for the CDR3: TGCAGTGCTAGTCAGGGGGCAGGGAACATTCAGTACTTC.

The chain recombines TRBV18 with TRBJ2-3; the match to TRBD2 covers 8 bases. Germline assignment: CDR1 KGHSH and CDR2 LQKENI. The CDR3 spans 15 residues. The V segment lost 2 bases and the J segment 2 bases; nucleotides outside the gene matches: 3. The CDR3 spells CASSPGTRSTDTQYF. CDR3 in DNA: TGTGCCAGCTCACCAGGGACTAGGTCCACAGATACGCAGTATTTT.

V usage is TRBV18 and J usage is TRBJ1-5; no clear D. Between the trimmed V and J ends, which lost 2 bases and 1 base, there was a span of 6 bases. The CDR3 is made up of 14 amino acids. CDR1 and CDR2 from the germline V gene are KGHSH and LQKENI. CDR3 bases: TGTGCCAGCTCACCAGGGGAGAGCAATCAGCCCCAGCATTTT. Its translation is CASSPGESNQPQHF.

The chain employs TRBV7-9 and TRBJ2-3; weak D call: TRBD2 (6 bases). Germline-derived CDR1 and CDR2 are SEHNR and FQNEAQ (reference sequence). The CDR3 extends over 16 amino acids. The V end was cut by 5 bases, the J end by 3 bases, with 18 bases between. The CDR3 nucleotides read TGTGCCAGCAGCCAGACAAGGGGCGGGGTGACAGATACGCAGTATTTT. This sequence encodes CASSQTRGGVTDTQYF. The entire variable domain, with the rest obtained from reference TRBV7-9 and TRBJ2-3, is as follows: DTGVSQNPRHKITKRGQNVTFRCDPISEHNRLYWYRQTLGQGPEFLTYFQNEAQLEKSRLLSDRFSAERPKGSFSTLEIQRTEQGDSAMYLCASSQTRGGVTDTQYFGPGTRLTVL.

The chain recombines TRBV9 with TRBJ2-7, with D possibly TRBD2 on 5 matching bases. The CDR3 has 14 residues. Per the germline V gene, CDR1 is SGDLS and CDR2 is YYNGEE. The V and J ends lost 3 bases and 0 bases respectively, with 10 bases between them. The CDR3 DNA reads as TGTGCCAGCAGCGCGACCGGGAACTCCTACGAGCAGTACTTC. This translates into CASSATGNSYEQYF.

This chain uses TRBV7-2 with TRBJ1-2; 10 positions agree with TRBD1. V was clipped by 3 bases and J by 5 bases; unmatched bases: 3. CDR1 is SGHTA and CDR2 is FQGNSA in the germline V gene. This CDR3 is built from 14 residues. CDR3 DNA: TGTGCCAGCAGCTTGGACAGGGGGGGATATGGCTACACCTTC. It specifies CASSLDRGGYGYTF.

The chain uses TRBV24-1 and TRBJ2-7, with D unclear. This CDR3 region has 13 residues. V lost 7 bases and J 3 bases, leaving 12 bases between the germline ends. CDR1 is KGHDR and CDR2 is SFDVKD in the germline V gene. The CDR3 sequence: CATSPYNGYEQYF. DNA of the CDR3: TGTGCCACCAGCCCCTATAACGGCTACGAGCAGTACTTC.

This sequence joins TRBV20-1 and TRBJ1-2; D unresolved. The V end was cut by 0 bases, the J end by 0 bases, with 8 bases between. Germline V gene data show CDR1 as DFQATT and CDR2 as SNEGSKA (reference sequence). This CDR3 contains 14 residues. The CDR3 region is CSARDSRANYGYTF. In nucleotides, the CDR3 is TGCAGTGCTAGAGATAGTAGAGCTAACTATGGCTACACCTTC.

This clonotype was detected once. The J gene is TRBJ2-7, the V gene TRBV20-1, with 10 positions matching TRBD1. The germline V gene has CDR1 DFQATT and CDR2 SNEGSKA (reference sequence). The CDR3 has 15 residues. The V and J ends lost 0 bases and 3 bases, in that order; junction bases with no gene match: 5. Written as DNA, the CDR3 is TGCAGTGCTAGAGATAGAAGGACAGGGGGCTACGAGCAGTACTTC. Protein: CSARDRRTGGYEQYF.

V gene TRBV7-2 combines with J gene TRBJ1-4; the D gene is possibly TRBD1 (5 bases). V was pared by 5 bases and J by 11 bases, with 15 bases between. CDR1 SGHTA and CDR2 FQGNSA come from the germline V gene. This CDR3 region has 13 residues. The CDR3, as DNA: TGTGCCAGCAGCGCATCGGGGCTGAAGAAACTGTTTTTT. It translates to CASSASGLKKLFF.

The chain is built from TRBV20-1 and TRBJ1-2; 8 nucleotides agree with TRBD1. Germline V CDR1 and CDR2: DFQATT, SNEGSKA (reference sequence). The CDR3 loop spans 16 amino acids. The V segment lost 0 bases and the J segment 4 bases; nucleotides outside the gene matches: 10. The CDR3 DNA sequence: TGCAGTGCTAGAGATATGACGGACAGGGAGGGCTATGGCTACACCTTC. Amino acid sequence: CSARDMTDREGYGYTF.

The chain is built from TRBV20-1 and TRBJ2-1, with D possibly being TRBD1 or TRBD2 (6 bases each). The CDR3 is 12 residues long. The V gene's germline CDR1 is DFQATT and CDR2 SNEGSKA (reference sequence). V was cut by 1 base and J by 9 bases, with 10 bases left in between. In DNA, the CDR3 is TGCAGTGCTAGAGGGGGGGCCGGTGAGCAGTTCTTC. The encoded protein is CSARGGAGEQFF.

The gene calls are TRBV19 and TRBJ2-5, with D possibly matching TRBD2 (6 bases). This CDR3 has 14 residues. Looked up from germline, CDR1 is LNHDA and CDR2 is SQIVND (reference sequence). V shed 5 bases and J shed 3 bases, with 13 bases lying between them. The CDR3 sequence: CASSWAGTEETQYF. CDR3 bases: TGTGCCAGTAGTTGGGCGGGGACGGAAGAGACCCAGTACTTC. The whole variable domain, filled in from reference TRBV19 and TRBJ2-5, reads DGGITQSPKYLFRKEGQNVTLSCEQNLNHDAMYWYRQDPGQGLRLIYYSQIVNDFQKGDIAEGYSVSREKKESFPLTVTSAQKNPTAFYLCASSWAGTEETQYFGPGTRLLVL.

The rearrangement uses TRBV5-6 and TRBJ1-1; TRBD1 agrees at 9 bases. The ends lost 4 bases at V and 3 bases at J; junction bases unmatched: 10. The CDR3 sequence is 16 residues long. Germline assignment: CDR1 SGHDT and CDR2 YYEEEE. This CDR3 reads CASSLLGQGRDTEAFF. In DNA form, the CDR3 reads TGTGCCAGCAGCCTCCTGGGACAGGGTCGGGACACTGAAGCTTTCTTT.

The chain uses TRBV27 and TRBJ2-1, with D perhaps given as TRBD1 or TRBD2 (7 bases each). The CDR3 is made up of 15 amino acids. In germline, CDR1 is MNHEY, CDR2 SMNVEV (reference sequence). Trimming removed 6 bases from V and 0 bases from J, with 12 bases in between. In nucleotides, the CDR3 is TGTGCCAGCAGGCGGGGGACAGTCTCCTACAATGAGCAGTTCTTC. Protein sequence: CASRRGTVSYNEQFF.

V and J are TRBV20-1 and TRBJ2-7, with D possibly TRBD1 on 6 matching bases. The CDR3 has 14 amino acids. With 3 bases removed from V and 2 bases from J, the gap between germline ends came to 14 bases. The germline gives CDR1 DFQATT, CDR2 SNEGSKA (reference sequence). The DNA of the CDR3 is TGCAGTGCTAGGCTCTCAGGGGCCCCCTACGAGCAGTACTTC. Amino acid sequence: CSARLSGAPYEQYF.

This CDR3 reads CSASLRSNTIYF. CDR3 sequence (DNA): TGCAGTGCTAGTCTGAGGAGTAACACCATATATTTT. The chain uses TRBV20-1 and TRBJ1-3; unclear D gene. V lost 3 bases to trimming and J lost 7 bases, with 10 bases between them. CDR3 size: 12 residues. Germline V gene lookup returns CDR1 DFQATT and CDR2 SNEGSKA (reference sequence).

This clonotype was detected only once. The chain links TRBV29-1 to TRBJ1-1, with D tentatively TRBD1 (5 bases). Trimming shortened V by 7 bases and J by 3 bases, and 15 bases separated the two germline ends. CDR3 length: 13 residues. In germline, CDR1 is SQVTM, CDR2 ANQGSEA. The CDR3, as DNA: TGCAGCGCCCACCTCACAGGCTACACTGAAGCTTTCTTT. Translation: CSAHLTGYTEAFF.